This TCR beta chain was sequenced in a study of blood T cell repertoires in COVID-19. Original methodology: The authors estimated nucleated cell counts from reference gene primer amplification. This table comes from immunoSEQ multiplex PCR, and its TCRdb copy is limited to in-frame clones, with some not included. V, J and clone size are taken as reported in that table, and D and trimming were inferred from the DNA itself. The data contain approximately 220,000 clones, 83% of them singletons. In germline, CDR1 is SGHTA, CDR2 FQGNSA. The CDR3 totals 15 residues. Losses at the gene ends were 4 bases for V and 4 bases for J; bases not matched to a gene: 9. Adults between roughly 18 and 95 years of age took part from 24 US areas. Clinical history as reported by participants underpinned cohort assignment. Exposed participants encountered a COVID-19 case during the 2 weeks preceding study entry.

Sequenced input: PBMCs or T cells enriched from blood (not recorded which). The chain has TRBV7-2 and TRBJ2-5; 7 bases are shared with TRBD2. The receptor was derived from a woman between 35 and 50 years old who had been exposed to COVID-19. The CDR3 spells CASSSSSGGRETQYF. The CDR3 DNA sequence: TGTGCCAGCAGCTCTTCTTCGGGAGGACGAGAGACCCAGTACTTC.